The rows below give T cell receptor beta chains drawn from one sample of a study of T cell responses to AZD1222 COVID-19 vaccine. Profiling relied on immunoSEQ multiplex PCR, and the TCRdb table lists in-frame clones only, not all of them. The sample lists under 70,000 clones, roughly 70% occurring once. Sample: peripheral blood, taken on day 0 of AZD1222 vaccination. The receptors originated from an adult in good health. CDR3s include the opening cysteine and the closing phenylalanine or tryptophan. Fields, in order: V gene, D gene, clone size, J gene, CDR3 DNA, CDR3 protein. D genes are given only for firm matches. Rows give clone size only sometimes, using once, few, many, or a class for an expanded clone.

V: TRBV9; D: TRBD1; size: .; J: TRBJ1-5; DNA: TGTGCCAGCAGCGTAGAGGGGGCTGATCAGCCCCAGCATTTT; CDR3: CASSVEGADQPQHF
V: TRBV28; D: TRBD1; size: .; J: TRBJ1-4; DNA: TGTGCCAGCAGGGGGACAGCAAATGAAAAACTGTTTTTT; CDR3: CASRGTANEKLFF
V: TRBV9; D: TRBD2; size: .; J: TRBJ2-3; DNA: TGTGCCAGCAGCGCCCTAGGGGCGGGGGAACGGGATACGCAGTATTTT; CDR3: CASSALGAGERDTQYF
V: TRBV11-3; D: TRBD1; size: .; J: TRBJ2-5; DNA: TGTGCCAGCAGCTTACGGACAGGTCCTGGGCAAGAGACCCAGTACTTC; CDR3: CASSLRTGPGQETQYF
V: TRBV10-3; D: TRBD1; size: .; J: TRBJ2-4; DNA: TGTGCCATCAGTGAGGGCCAGGGGGTTGCCAAAAACATTCAGTACTTC; CDR3: CAISEGQGVAKNIQYF
V: TRBV9; D: .; size: .; J: TRBJ2-5; DNA: TGTGCCAGCAGCTCCCCTGGACAACCCCAGTACTTC; CDR3: CASSSPGQPQYF
V: TRBV28; D: .; size: .; J: TRBJ1-5; DNA: TGTGCCAGCACCTCAGGGATTCGGGTCAATCAGCCCCAGCATTTT; CDR3: CASTSGIRVNQPQHF
V: TRBV2; D: TRBD1; size: .; J: TRBJ1-2; DNA: TGTGCCAGCACTGGGACAGCATCTGCACGGGGCTACACCTTC; CDR3: CASTGTASARGYTF
V: TRBV7-2; D: .; size: .; J: TRBJ2-2; DNA: TGTGCCAGCAGCTTAGGGGGAGCGAACACCGGGGAGCTGTTTTTT; CDR3: CASSLGGANTGELFF
V: TRBV4-3; D: .; size: .; J: TRBJ2-7; DNA: TGCGCCAGCAGCCTCTCCTTTTTGAGCTCCTACGAGCAGTACTTC; CDR3: CASSLSFLSSYEQYF
V: TRBV5-4; D: .; size: .; J: TRBJ2-1; DNA: TGTGCCAGCAGCTTGGAAGGGGCTCTGATGAATGAGCAGTTCTTC; CDR3: CASSLEGALMNEQFF
V: TRBV7-2; D: .; size: .; J: TRBJ1-5; DNA: TGTGCCAGCAGCATGGGCCAGACCAATCAGCCCCAGCATTTT; CDR3: CASSMGQTNQPQHF
V: TRBV7-8; D: .; size: many; J: TRBJ2-2; DNA: TGTGCCAGCAGCTTCTCAGGAATCGGGGAGCTGTTTTTT; CDR3: CASSFSGIGELFF
V: TRBV5-6; D: .; size: many; J: TRBJ1-3; DNA: TGTGCCAGCAGCTTGGGCGTGATCTCTGGAAACACCATATATTTT; CDR3: CASSLGVISGNTIYF
V: TRBV11-2; D: .; size: few; J: TRBJ2-1; DNA: TGTGCCAGCAGCTTGGGAGGAGAGCAGTTCTTC; CDR3: CASSLGGEQFF
V: TRBV21-1; D: .; size: .; J: TRBJ1-2; DNA: TGTGCCAGCAGCAAAGGGAGGCACAGGGTCGCCTATGGCTACACCTTC; CDR3: CASSKGRHRVAYGYTF
V: TRBV10-3; D: TRBD1; size: .; J: TRBJ1-2; DNA: TGTGCCATCACCGGGACAGGCCCTAACTATGGCTACACCTTC; CDR3: CAITGTGPNYGYTF
V: TRBV18; D: TRBD1; size: .; J: TRBJ2-4; DNA: TGTGCCAGCTCACCAGACAGGGGTTACATTCAGTACTTC; CDR3: CASSPDRGYIQYF
V: TRBV2; D: .; size: .; J: TRBJ1-1; DNA: TGTGCCAGCAGGGAGGGGATGAACACTGAAGCTTTCTTT; CDR3: CASREGMNTEAFF
V: TRBV7-8; D: .; size: .; J: TRBJ2-7; DNA: TGTGCCAGCAGCTTACCCCCGGACAGTAACAATATTTTC; CDR3: CASSLPPDSNNIF
V: TRBV9; D: .; size: .; J: TRBJ1-4; DNA: TGTGCCAGCAAAGGGGCGGATGAAAAACTGTTTTTT; CDR3: CASKGADEKLFF
V: TRBV2; D: TRBD1; size: .; J: TRBJ2-2; DNA: TGTGCCACTCTCGCCGGGACAGGGGGCCTCGGGGAGCTGTTTTTT; CDR3: CATLAGTGGLGELFF
V: TRBV3-1/TRBV3-2; D: TRBD1; size: .; J: TRBJ2-1; DNA: TGTGCCAGCAGGCGGACAGGGGAATACAATGAGCAGTTCTTC; CDR3: CASRRTGEYNEQFF
V: TRBV18; D: TRBD1; size: .; J: TRBJ1-2; DNA: TGTGCCAGCTCACCTCCCGCCAGGGGGCTAGGTGGCTACACCTTC; CDR3: CASSPPARGLGGYTF
V: TRBV7-2; D: .; size: .; J: TRBJ2-1; DNA: TGTGCCAGCAGCTTAGCCCAAGCCGGTGAGCAGTTCTTC; CDR3: CASSLAQAGEQFF
V: TRBV11-1; D: .; size: .; J: TRBJ2-7; DNA: TGTGCCAGCAGCCAAGGTTGGAGAGAGCAGTACTTC; CDR3: CASSQGWREQYF
V: TRBV6-6; D: .; size: .; J: TRBJ1-6; DNA: TGTGCCAGCAGCTTAGGGAACGTGGGGAATTCACCCCTCCACTTT; CDR3: CASSLGNVGNSPLHF
V: TRBV24-1; D: TRBD1; size: .; J: TRBJ1-2; DNA: TGTGCCACCAGTACCGGGACAGAGAACTATGGCTACACCTTC; CDR3: CATSTGTENYGYTF
V: TRBV2; D: .; size: .; J: TRBJ2-7; DNA: TGTGCCAGCAGTATACAAAGGGTTTACGAGCAGTACTTC; CDR3: CASSIQRVYEQYF
V: TRBV24-1; D: TRBD1; size: .; J: TRBJ2-2; DNA: TGTGCCACCACTCATGGGACAGGGAGAAACACCGGGGAGCTGTTTTTT; CDR3: CATTHGTGRNTGELFF
V: TRBV3-1/TRBV3-2; D: TRBD2; size: .; J: TRBJ2-1; DNA: TGTGCCAGCAGCCTACGGACTAGCGGACTAGGTGAGCAGTTCTTC; CDR3: CASSLRTSGLGEQFF
V: TRBV6-5; D: .; size: once; J: TRBJ2-1; DNA: TGTGCCAGCAGTTACATGGGAAGTGAGCAGTTCTTC; CDR3: CASSYMGSEQFF
V: TRBV4-2; D: .; size: .; J: TRBJ1-6; DNA: TGTGCCAGCAGCCCGCCAGGGGTTTCTTCACCCCTCCACTTT; CDR3: CASSPPGVSSPLHF
V: TRBV5-4; D: .; size: .; J: TRBJ1-1; DNA: TGTGCCAGCAGCCACGAACAGACAGCCGCGAACACTGAAGCTTTCTTT; CDR3: CASSHEQTAANTEAFF
V: TRBV29-1; D: .; size: .; J: TRBJ2-1; DNA: TGCAGCGTTGGGGACGAGGGGTATCGGTCCTACAATGAGCAGTTCTTC; CDR3: CSVGDEGYRSYNEQFF
V: TRBV6-2/TRBV6-3; D: .; size: .; J: TRBJ2-2; DNA: TGTGCCAGCAGCCCTATTGGGGCGGATCGGACCGGGGAGCTGTTTTTT; CDR3: CASSPIGADRTGELFF
V: TRBV6-2/TRBV6-3; D: .; size: many; J: TRBJ1-1; DNA: TGTGCCAGCAGTTACTCGATTGGTGCGCTGATCCGTCATGGGAACACTGAAGCTTTCTTT; CDR3: CASSYSIGALIRHGNTEAFF
V: TRBV3-1/TRBV3-2; D: TRBD1; size: few; J: TRBJ1-1; DNA: TGTGCCAGCAGCCAAGGGGACAGGCGGGCTGAAGCTTTCTTT; CDR3: CASSQGDRRAEAFF
V: TRBV11-2; D: .; size: .; J: TRBJ2-7; DNA: TGTGCCAGCAGCTCTAGTCCCGAGCAGTACTTC; CDR3: CASSSSPEQYF
V: TRBV6-1; D: .; size: few; J: TRBJ1-2; DNA: TGTGCCAGCAGTGAAACGGGTCAGGCTCGAGCTAACTATGGCTACACCTTC; CDR3: CASSETGQARANYGYTF